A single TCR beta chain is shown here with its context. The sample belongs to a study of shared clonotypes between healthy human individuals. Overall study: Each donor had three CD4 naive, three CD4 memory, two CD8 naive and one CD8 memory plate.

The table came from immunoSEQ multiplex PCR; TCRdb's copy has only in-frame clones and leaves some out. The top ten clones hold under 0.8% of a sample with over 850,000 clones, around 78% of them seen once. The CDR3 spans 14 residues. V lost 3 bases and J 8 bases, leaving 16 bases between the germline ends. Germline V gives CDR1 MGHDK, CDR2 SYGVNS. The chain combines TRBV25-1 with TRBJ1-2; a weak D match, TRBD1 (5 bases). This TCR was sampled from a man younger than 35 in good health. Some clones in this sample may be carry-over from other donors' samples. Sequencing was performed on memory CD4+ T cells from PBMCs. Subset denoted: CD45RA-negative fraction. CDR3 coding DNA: TGTGCCAGCAGTGAGTGGGGACCGCAACGAGGCTACACCTTC. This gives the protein CASSEWGPQRGYTF.